This T cell receptor beta chain was sequenced in a study of regulatory T cells in long-lasting Graves disease. Study overall: Persistent Graves' disease denoted over 5 years of antithyroid drugs plus positive TSH receptor antibodies.

Regarding this clonotype: What it recognizes is unknown.

Construction of TCR beta libraries relied on iRepertoire HTBI primers and on Arm-PCR targeting CDR3 regions. TCRdb re-derived calls from the multiplex PCR reads in MiXCR, one entry per CDR3 protein. The table lists around 430,000 distinct CDR3 sequences, 20% to 25% of them singletons. Study-level results: The analysis examined peripheral blood only and excluded thyroid tissue. Persistent Graves' disease cases displayed lower TCR diversity than newly diagnosed ones.

The time point was: persistent/refractory GD, antithyroid drugs over 5 years with positive TRAb. PBMC-extracted RNA yielded the TCR library. Investigators report Graves' disease was diagnosed under American Thyroid Association guidelines. The CDR3 is 14 residues long. V gave up 0 bases and J gave up 6 bases; unmatched junction bases: 4. CDR1 and CDR2 from the germline V gene are ENHRY and SYGVKD. The receptor's source is a female donor with Graves disease. The rearrangement joins TRBV10-3 to TRBJ1-2, with TRBD1 matching over 7 bases. The sequenced sample was peripheral blood mononuclear cells (PBMCs), obtained when the disease was refractory, from a patient treated with antithyroid drugs. CDR3 sequence reads: CAISESYTGDGYTF. The CDR3 DNA follows: TGTGCCATCAGTGAGTCGTATACAGGGGATGGCTACACCTTC.